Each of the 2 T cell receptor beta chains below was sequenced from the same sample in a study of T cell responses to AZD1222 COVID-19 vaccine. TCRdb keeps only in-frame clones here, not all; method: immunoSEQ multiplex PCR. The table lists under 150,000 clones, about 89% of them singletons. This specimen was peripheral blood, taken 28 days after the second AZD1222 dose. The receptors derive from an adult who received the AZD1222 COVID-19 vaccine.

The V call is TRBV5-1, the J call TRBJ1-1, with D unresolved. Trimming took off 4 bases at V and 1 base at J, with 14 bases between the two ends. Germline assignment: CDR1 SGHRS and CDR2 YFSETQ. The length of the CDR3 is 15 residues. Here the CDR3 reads CASSLAGRKNTEAFF. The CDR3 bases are TGCGCCAGCAGCCTAGCCGGGCGGAAGAACACTGAAGCTTTCTTT.

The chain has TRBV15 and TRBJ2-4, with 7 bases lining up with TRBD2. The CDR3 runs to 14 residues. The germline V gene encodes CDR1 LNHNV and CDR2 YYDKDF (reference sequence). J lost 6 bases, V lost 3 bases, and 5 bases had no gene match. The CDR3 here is CATSRGEGTNIQYF. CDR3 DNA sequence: TGTGCCACCAGCAGGGGGGAGGGGACAAACATTCAGTACTTC.